Described below is a single T cell receptor beta chain sequence and its context. The antigen is undetermined. This sample was taken from a study of T cell repertoires in cytomegalovirus infection. This CDR3 region has 15 residues. The V end was cut by 5 bases, the J end by 2 bases, with 14 bases between. Germline V gene sequence: CDR1 SGHVS, CDR2 FQNEAQ. TCRdb reanalysed the reads using MiXCR and keeps one entry per CDR3 protein. The profile covers about 700,000 distinct CDR3 sequences, with 33% appearing a single time and 15% to 20% taken by the ten largest. The receptor comes from a human donor in good health (CMV status not recorded). Some clones in this sample may be carry-over from other donors' samples. This specimen consisted of cultured PBMCs, obtained from culture after CMV antigen stimulation. V is TRBV7-8 and J is TRBJ2-3, with D perhaps matching TRBD1 (6 bases). CDR3 protein: CASSGTGRSTDTQYF. The CDR3 nucleotides are TGTGCCAGCAGCGGCACAGGGCGGTCCACAGATACGCAGTATTTT.